This T cell receptor (beta chain) was found in a study of cytomegalovirus exposure and HLA in healthy donors. General observations from the study: Likely technical artifact: a cluster of highly shared sequence variants. Later on, a genetic analysis was performed. It linked a missense variant in DCLRE1C with V- and J-gene trimming of TCR beta. A later analysis showed HLA-associated TCR beta chains outstripping equally common others in clonal expansion.

With 60 Vbeta and 13 Jbeta primers, the PCR was carried out. Under the authors' procedure: Later, an analysis found around 77 million unique TCR beta chains, and 8.5 million to 14 million of these were shared. TCRdb's table, derived via immunoSEQ multiplex PCR, lists solely in-frame clones and lacks some. Clone size and the V and J calls come from that table; the DNA yielded D and trimming. The sample holds more than 110,000 clones, 65% to 80% seen once. As concerns this clone: The antigen remains unidentified.

Germline-derived CDR1 and CDR2 are LNHDA and SQIVND (reference sequence). CDR3 length: 15 residues. V lost 3 bases and J lost 5, with 16 bases in between. The sequencing input was PBMCs. V and J are TRBV19 and TRBJ2-5, with D perhaps matching TRBD1 (5 bases). This TCR was sampled from a male donor in good health and CMV-seronegative. The DNA of the CDR3 is TGTGCCAGTAGTATCTTCCCTCAGGGTCGGGAGACCCAGTACTTC. Translating it yields CASSIFPQGRETQYF.